Presented here are 32 T cell receptor beta chains from one specimen sequenced in a study of T cell responses to AZD1222 COVID-19 vaccine. Assay: immunoSEQ multiplex PCR; the TCRdb copy retains only in-frame clones and omits some. The table lists about 130,000 clones, around 90% of them singletons. The source was peripheral blood, collected on day 0 of AZD1222 vaccination. The receptors stem from an adult in good health.

CDR3 sequence: CASSHIRYRGPHEQYF. The CDR3 DNA reads TGTGCCAGCAGCCACATCCGATACAGGGGGCCCCACGAGCAGTACTTC. The chain couples TRBV11-2 to TRBJ2-7, with 9 bases that match TRBD1. V was clipped by 5 bases and J by 5 bases; unmatched bases: 13. The CDR3 has 16 residues. CDR1 and CDR2 (germline): SGHAT, FQNNGV.

Only a few counts were recorded for this clone. CDR3: CASSRSQNTGELFF. The CDR3 DNA reads TGTGCCAGCAGCCGGTCGCAGAACACCGGGGAGCTGTTTTTT. The rearrangement links TRBV5-4 to TRBJ2-2, with unresolved D. The CDR3 has 14 amino acids. The germline V gene has CDR1 SGHNT and CDR2 YYREEE (reference sequence). V lost 4 bases to trimming and J lost 1 base, with 8 bases between them. Based on the CDR3 plus reference TRBV5-4 and TRBJ2-2, the full variable domain is ETGVTQSPTHLIKTRGQQVTLRCSSQSGHNTVSWYQQALGQGPQFIFQYYREEENGRGNFPPRFSGLQFPNYSSELNVNALELDDSALYLCASSRSQNTGELFFGEGSRLTVL.

This clone has only one observation. The V gene is TRBV28, the J gene TRBJ2-2; 15 bases agree with TRBD2. This CDR3 contains 19 residues. With V trimmed by 6 bases and J by 3 bases, 11 bases remained unmatched. Germline assignment: CDR1 MDHEN and CDR2 SYDVKM. CDR3 sequence reads: CASSRGTSGGNEDTGELFF. The DNA of the CDR3 is TGTGCCAGCAGCCGTGGGACTAGCGGGGGGAACGAGGACACCGGGGAGCTGTTTTTT.

This clone was picked up one time. The V and J genes are TRBV19 and TRBJ1-5; D is ambiguous. Trimming stripped 9 bases from V and 7 bases from J, with 25 bases between. Germline V CDR1 and CDR2: LNHDA, SQIVND (reference sequence). The length of the CDR3 is 16 residues. CDR3 in DNA: TGTGCCAGCCAACCCAAGGTCGACCTTCCCCGACAGCCCCAGCATTTT. Its translation is CASQPKVDLPRQPQHF.

The V and J genes are TRBV5-8 and TRBJ1-1, with D possibly TRBD1 on 5 matching bases. CDR3 length: 15 amino acids. V was shortened by 0 bases and J by 4 bases, with 13 bases between the two germline ends. Germline CDR1 SGHTS, CDR2 YDEGEE. Written as DNA, the CDR3 is TGTGCCAGCAGCTTGGGGGCGGGAGGGGTCACTGAAGCTTTCTTT. This codes for CASSLGAGGVTEAFF.

The rearrangement links TRBV7-8 to TRBJ2-3; TRBD2 is a possible D gene (6 bases). The CDR3 contains 16 residues. Germline CDR1 is SGHVS and CDR2 is FQNEAQ. Trimming took off 3 bases at V and 2 bases at J, with 15 bases between the two ends. CDR3 sequence: CASSLGTLTFTDTQYF. For the CDR3, the DNA is TGTGCCAGCAGCTTGGGGACTCTTACTTTCACAGATACGCAGTATTTT.

The gene calls are TRBV7-2 and TRBJ1-5; D remains unclear. The germline CDR1 and CDR2 sequences are SGHTA and FQGNSA. V was clipped by 4 bases and J by 3 bases, with 7 bases between them. The CDR3 contains 13 residues. The CDR3 region has the DNA TGTGCCAGCAGCTCCGTGTTCAATCAGCCCCAGCATTTT. As protein: CASSSVFNQPQHF.

This chain links TRBV5-1 with TRBJ2-7; perhaps TRBD2 as D (6 bases). The V and J ends lost 2 bases and 6 bases respectively, with 12 bases between them. CDR3 length equals 13 residues. Looked up from germline, CDR1 is SGHRS and CDR2 is YFSETQ. CDR3 region: CASSFGGSGEQYF. CDR3 nucleotides: TGCGCCAGCAGCTTTGGGGGGTCTGGCGAGCAGTACTTC. Combining the CDR3 with reference TRBV5-1 and TRBJ2-7 gives the whole variable domain KAGVTQTPRYLIKTRGQQVTLSCSPISGHRSVSWYQQTPGQGLQFLFEYFSETQRNKGNFPGRFSGRQFSNSRSEMNVSTLELGDSALYLCASSFGGSGEQYFGPGTRLTVT.

The chain carries TRBV18 and TRBJ1-5, with D perhaps matching TRBD1 (6 bases). This CDR3 is 14 amino acids long. Trimming took 4 bases from V and 5 from J, leaving 12 bases between them. Germline assignment: CDR1 KGHSH and CDR2 LQKENI. The CDR3 sequence: CASSLQGMYQPQHF. CDR3 nucleotide sequence: TGTGCCAGCTCACTACAGGGTATGTATCAGCCCCAGCATTTT.

The V and J genes are TRBV3-1 (or the pseudogene TRBV3-2) and TRBJ1-6; D remains unclear. The CDR3 consists of 15 residues. Germline V gene sequence: CDR1 LGHDT, CDR2 YNNKEL (reference sequence). The ends were cut back, 0 bases at V and 4 bases at J, with 7 bases in the middle. The CDR3 here is CASSQDGIYNSPLHF. DNA of the CDR3: TGTGCCAGCAGCCAAGATGGGATATATAATTCACCCCTCCACTTT.

This clone was detected once. The V gene is TRBV3-1 (or the pseudogene TRBV3-2), the J gene TRBJ1-5; unclear D gene. V was clipped by 1 base and J by 3 bases, with 7 bases between them. The CDR3 loop spans 14 amino acids. The germline V gene has CDR1 LGHDT and CDR2 YNNKEL (reference sequence). In DNA form, the CDR3 reads TGTGCCAGCAGCCAAGTCAGGCCCAATCAGCCCCAGCATTTT. This gives the protein CASSQVRPNQPQHF.

This clone was observed a handful of times. The chain links TRBV5-1 to TRBJ2-2, with TRBD2 identical over 8 bases. The V gene end was trimmed by 2 bases and the J gene end by 0 bases; junction bases not matched to a gene: 3. This CDR3 spans 16 amino acids. Germline V gives CDR1 SGHRS, CDR2 YFSETQ. The CDR3 coding sequence is TGCGCCAGCAGCTTAGGAGCGGGGGCGAACACCGGGGAGCTGTTTTTT. Translation gives CASSLGAGANTGELFF.

The gene calls are TRBV29-1 and TRBJ2-3; 7 positions match TRBD1. The germline V gene encodes CDR1 SQVTM and CDR2 ANQGSEA. The CDR3 has 13 amino acids. The trim removed 6 bases at V and 4 bases at J, leaving 7 bases unmatched. DNA of the CDR3: TGCAGCGTGGGTTGGACAGGCGCAGATACGCAGTATTTT. Translating gives CSVGWTGADTQYF.

V usage is TRBV28 and J usage is TRBJ1-2; unclear D gene. Per germline, CDR1 MDHEN and CDR2 SYDVKM. This CDR3 is built from 13 residues. Trimming removed 3 bases at V and 8 bases at J, with 13 bases between. The CDR3, as DNA: TGTGCCAGCAGTTTTGGCACAAGGACGGGCTACACCTTC. Residues: CASSFGTRTGYTF.

The J gene is TRBJ1-1, the V gene TRBV29-1; possible D gene TRBD1, 5 bases. CDR1 is SQVTM and CDR2 is ANQGSEA in the germline V gene. The CDR3 sequence is 12 residues long. Trimming removed 4 bases at V and 5 bases at J, with 11 bases between. The CDR3 here is CSVAGLGTEAFF. CDR3 nucleotides: TGCAGCGTTGCAGGGTTGGGGACTGAAGCTTTCTTT.

This clone showed up just once. The rearrangement uses TRBV29-1 and TRBJ2-6, with TRBD1 matching over 9 bases. Germline V gives CDR1 SQVTM, CDR2 ANQGSEA. CDR3 length: 15 residues. V shed 4 bases, J shed 2 bases, and the junction held 3 bases outside the gene matches. CDR3 coding DNA: TGCAGCGTTGGGACAGGGGCTGCTGGGGCCAACGTCCTGACTTTC. It is translated as CSVGTGAAGANVLTF. The full variable domain, in which reference TRBV29-1 and TRBJ2-6 provide the parts outside the CDR3, is SAVISQKPSRDICQRGTSLTIQCQVDSQVTMMFWYRQQPGQSLTLIATANQGSEATYESGFVIDKFPISRPNLTFSTLTVSNMSPEDSSIYLCSVGTGAAGANVLTFGAGSRLTVL.

The chain employs TRBV25-1 and TRBJ2-2; D remains unclear. The CDR3 is 13 residues long. Germline CDR1 MGHDK, CDR2 SYGVNS. V lost 2 bases and J lost 6, with 7 bases in between. The CDR3 reads CASSERRAGELFF. The CDR3 bases are TGTGCCAGCAGTGAAAGACGGGCCGGGGAGCTGTTTTTT.

The V and J genes are TRBV11-2 and TRBJ1-4; 7 bases map to TRBD1. The germline V gene encodes CDR1 SGHAT and CDR2 FQNNGV. CDR3 length equals 16 residues. With V trimmed by 5 bases and J by 3 bases, 9 bases remained unmatched. CDR3 in amino acids: CASSTNRDSSNEKLFF. The DNA for the CDR3 is TGTGCCAGCAGCACGAACCGGGACAGCTCTAATGAAAAACTGTTTTTT.

The chain carries TRBV5-1 and TRBJ2-3, with a possible D match to TRBD2 (5 bases). Germline CDR1 and CDR2: SGHRS and YFSETQ. The CDR3 is 15 amino acids. The V gene lost 6 bases and the J gene lost 2 bases, with 16 bases spanning the gap. For the CDR3, the DNA is TGCGCCAGCACCGAGGGTCTAGGCCCCACAGATACGCAGTATTTT. It translates to CASTEGLGPTDTQYF.

This clone appeared once. The rearrangement links TRBV27 to TRBJ2-7; 11 bases fit TRBD1. Germline CDR1 MNHEY, CDR2 SMNVEV (reference sequence). This CDR3 comprises 15 residues. With V trimmed by 2 bases and J by 4 bases, 4 bases remained unmatched. The CDR3 nucleotides read TGTGCCAGCAGTTTACCAGGACAGGGGGCTTACGAGCAGTACTTC. Protein product: CASSLPGQGAYEQYF.

The CDR3 spells CASSLRTGFNQPQHF. The CDR3 region has the DNA TGTGCCAGCAGCTTACGGACAGGGTTCAATCAGCCCCAGCATTTT. V is TRBV7-2 and J is TRBJ1-5, with TRBD1 matching over 8 bases. The V and J ends lost 2 bases and 3 bases, in that order; junction bases with no gene match: 3. This CDR3 has 15 amino acids. Germline V gene data show CDR1 as SGHTA and CDR2 as FQGNSA.

This clone was seen a handful of times. The V and J genes are TRBV28 and TRBJ1-1; TRBD1 might be the D (5 bases). The CDR3 is 15 amino acids. Germline V gene sequence: CDR1 MDHEN, CDR2 SYDVKM. V was pared by 8 bases and J by 5 bases, with 21 bases between. The CDR3 spells CASHPGGTRRTEAFF. The CDR3 nucleotides read TGTGCCAGCCATCCTGGAGGGACCCGTCGGACTGAAGCTTTCTTT. Full variable domain (remainder filled in from reference TRBV28 and TRBJ1-1): DVKVTQSSRYLVKRTGEKVFLECVQDMDHENMFWYRQDPGLGLRLIYFSYDVKMKEKGDIPEGYSVSREKKERFSLILESASTNQTSMYLCASHPGGTRRTEAFFGQGTRLTVV.

The gene calls are TRBV30 and TRBJ2-2, with D perhaps given as TRBD1 or TRBD2 (5 bases each). V lost 4 bases, J lost 8 bases, and 17 bases lay in between. The CDR3 length is 14 residues. Germline CDR1 is GTSNPN and CDR2 is SVGIG (reference sequence). This CDR3 is CAWKGPRFRGELFF. In DNA form, the CDR3 reads TGTGCCTGGAAGGGACCCCGGTTTAGGGGGGAGCTGTTTTTT.

The chain is built from TRBV11-2 and TRBJ1-5; D may be TRBD1 (6 bases). Germline V gene lookup returns CDR1 SGHAT and CDR2 FQNNGV. The CDR3 has 13 residues. V shed 3 bases and J shed 5 bases, with 8 bases lying between them. CDR3: CASSFGQHQPQHF. In nucleotides, the CDR3 is TGTGCCAGCAGCTTCGGACAGCATCAGCCCCAGCATTTT. Full variable domain (rest looked up from reference TRBV11-2 and TRBJ1-5): EAGVAQSPRYKIIEKRQSVAFWCNPISGHATLYWYQQILGQGPKLLIQFQNNGVVDDSQLPKDRFSAERLKGVDSTLKIQPAKLEDSAVYLCASSFGQHQPQHFGDGTRLSIL.

V is TRBV27 and J is TRBJ1-4; 8 nucleotides match TRBD1. With V trimmed by 6 bases and J by 3 bases, 6 bases remained unmatched. The CDR3 spans 15 residues. Germline V gene lookup returns CDR1 MNHEY and CDR2 SMNVEV (reference sequence). CDR3 bases: TGTGCCAGCAGCTCCCCGGGACAGGCTAATGAAAAACTGTTTTTT. Residues: CASSSPGQANEKLFF. Based on the CDR3 plus reference TRBV27 and TRBJ1-4, the full variable domain is EAQVTQNPRYLITVTGKKLTVTCSQNMNHEYMSWYRQDPGLGLRQIYYSMNVEVTDKGDVPEGYKVSRKEKRNFPLILESPSPNQTSLYFCASSSPGQANEKLFFGSGTQLSVL.

The J gene is TRBJ2-1, the V gene TRBV24-1; a weak D match, TRBD1 (5 bases). The CDR3 spans 14 residues. Trimming left V 4 bases short and J 3 bases short, with 9 bases between. Germline-derived CDR1 and CDR2 are KGHDR and SFDVKD. The CDR3 sequence is CATSDQTGYNEQFF. CDR3 sequence (DNA): TGTGCCACCAGTGACCAAACAGGCTACAATGAGCAGTTCTTC.

The chain is built from TRBV2 and TRBJ2-1; D perhaps matches TRBD1 (5 bases). The V end was cut by 5 bases, the J end by 0 bases, with 11 bases between. This CDR3 comprises 15 residues. Germline assignment: CDR1 SNHLY and CDR2 FYNNEI. The CDR3 coding sequence is TGTGCCAGCAGTCTCTCAGGGAACTCCTACAATGAGCAGTTCTTC. Protein product: CASSLSGNSYNEQFF.

This clone was detected only a few times. The chain uses TRBV30 and TRBJ2-1; no firm D call. V was clipped by 2 bases and J by 8 bases, with 7 bases between them. This CDR3 has 11 amino acids. In germline, CDR1 is GTSNPN, CDR2 SVGIG (reference sequence). CDR3 sequence: CAWSLLDEQFF. DNA of the CDR3: TGTGCCTGGAGTCTACTGGATGAGCAGTTCTTC.

This clone was seen only a few times. The V call is TRBV5-1, the J call TRBJ2-7, with D perhaps TRBD2 (5 bases). Germline V gene lookup returns CDR1 SGHRS and CDR2 YFSETQ. Trimming cost V 1 base and J 5 bases, with 16 bases left between them. The CDR3 covers 15 residues. The CDR3 DNA sequence: TGCGCCAGCAGCTTGTACGGGGAAACCCTGAACGAGCAGTACTTC. Its translation: CASSLYGETLNEQYF.

This clone was observed a single time. Here the CDR3 DNA reads TGTGCCAGCAACCGCAACGGGGGCTACGAGCAGTACTTC. Amino acid sequence: CASNRNGGYEQYF. The rearrangement links TRBV27 to TRBJ2-7; D might be TRBD2 (6 bases). In germline, CDR1 is MNHEY, CDR2 SMNVEV (reference sequence). V lost 7 bases and J 3 bases, leaving 13 bases between the germline ends. The length of the CDR3 is 13 residues.

The J gene is TRBJ1-4, the V gene TRBV6-5, with a weak D call TRBD1 (5 bases). V dropped 4 bases and J dropped 10 bases, with 16 bases sitting between them. This CDR3 spans 14 amino acids. The germline V gene has CDR1 MNHEY and CDR2 SVGAGI. Here the CDR3 DNA reads TGTGCCAGCAGTTTAGTGGGACCGCAGGGAAAACTGTTTTTT. Residues: CASSLVGPQGKLFF.

This clone was counted a single time. The V and J genes are TRBV7-6 and TRBJ2-7; TRBD1 matches 9 bases. V trimming: 8 bases; J trimming: 6 bases; junction bases outside the gene matches: 5. This CDR3 is built from 12 residues. Germline CDR1 and CDR2: SGHVS and FNYEAQ. Here the CDR3 DNA reads TGTGCCAGCGGGGGACAGGGTGCCGAGCAGTACTTC. Protein: CASGGQGAEQYF.